The 3 T cell receptor beta chains below all came from one sample that was sequenced in a study of OX40 agonist ivuxolimab in advanced cancers. TCRdb keeps only in-frame clones here, not all; method: immunoSEQ multiplex PCR. Among 90,000 or so clones listed, 75% to 90% were seen once. This sample comprised CD4+ or CD8+ T cells sorted from blood, obtained in a trial of the OX40 agonist ivuxolimab. Receptors originate from an adult with an advanced solid tumor such as melanoma, head and neck, liver or kidney cancer.

The rearrangement uses TRBV5-1 and TRBJ2-5, with TRBD1 as a possible D gene (5 bases). CDR3 length: 14 residues. The V end lost 4 bases, the J end lost 4 bases, and 14 bases lay between the germline ends. CDR1 SGHRS and CDR2 YFSETQ come from the germline V gene. The CDR3 protein is CASSPRAHGETQYF. CDR3 DNA: TGCGCCAGCAGCCCCAGGGCGCACGGAGAGACCCAGTACTTC.

The chain has TRBV27 and TRBJ2-3; D tentatively fits TRBD1 or TRBD2 (6 bases each). V was trimmed by 2 bases and J by 0 bases, leaving 9 bases between them. The length of the CDR3 is 15 residues. Per germline, CDR1 MNHEY and CDR2 SMNVEV (reference sequence). CDR3 sequence (DNA): TGTGCCAGCAGTTTACGGGGGCCTAGCACAGATACGCAGTATTTT. Translating gives CASSLRGPSTDTQYF.

The chain recombines TRBV19 with TRBJ2-1, with D possibly TRBD2 on 5 matching bases. V was trimmed by 9 bases and J by 4 bases, leaving 16 bases between them. This CDR3 region has 14 residues. Germline V lookup: CDR1 LNHDA, CDR2 SQIVND (reference sequence). CDR3 in amino acids: CARRFSVSYNEQFF. The CDR3 DNA follows: TGTGCCAGGCGATTTAGCGTATCTTACAATGAGCAGTTCTTC.